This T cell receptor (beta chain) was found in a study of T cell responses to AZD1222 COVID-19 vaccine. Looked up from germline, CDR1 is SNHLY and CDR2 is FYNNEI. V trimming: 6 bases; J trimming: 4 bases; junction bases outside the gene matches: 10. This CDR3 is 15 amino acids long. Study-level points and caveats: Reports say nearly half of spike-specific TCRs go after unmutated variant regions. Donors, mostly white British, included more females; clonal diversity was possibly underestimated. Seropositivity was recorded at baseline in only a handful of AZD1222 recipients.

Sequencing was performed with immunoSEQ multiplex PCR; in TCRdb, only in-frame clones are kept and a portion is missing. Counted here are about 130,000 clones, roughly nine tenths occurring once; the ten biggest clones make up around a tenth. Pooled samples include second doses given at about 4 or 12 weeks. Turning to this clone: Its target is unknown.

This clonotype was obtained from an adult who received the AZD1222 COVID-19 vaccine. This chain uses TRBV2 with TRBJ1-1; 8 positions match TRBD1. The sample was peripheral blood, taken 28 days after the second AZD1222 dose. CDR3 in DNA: TGTGCCAGCAGACAGGGGGTAACAGGGTCCACTGAAGCTTTCTTT. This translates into CASRQGVTGSTEAFF.